Listed below are T cell receptor beta chains from one sample, sequenced in a study of blood T cell repertoires in COVID-19. Produced via immunoSEQ multiplex PCR; TCRdb's table is partial and in-frame only. The sample yields approximately 280,000 clones, 85% seen once. The sample consisted of PBMCs or T cells enriched from blood (not recorded which). These receptors were collected from a woman in her forties or fifties who had recovered from COVID-19. Each CDR3 is given with its conserved first and last residue. The order of the fields is J gene, D gene, clone size, V gene, CDR3 protein, CDR3 DNA. D genes are given only for firm matches. Some rows have no size entry. The others give once, few or many, or a class for an expanded clone.

TRBJ2-2 TRBD2 - TRBV7-9 CASSRGQGLAGGPAGELFF TGTGCCAGCAGCCGAGGACAGGGACTAGCGGGAGGGCCGGCCGGGGAGCTGTTTTTT
TRBJ2-3 - few TRBV5-4 CASSYGSSTDTQYF TGTGCCAGCAGCTACGGTTCTAGCACAGATACGCAGTATTTT
TRBJ2-7 - - TRBV2 CASSGLTRGYEQYF TGTGCCAGCAGTGGACTGACTCGAGGATACGAGCAGTACTTC
TRBJ2-1 - - TRBV27 CASRAGGEQFF TGTGCCAGCAGGGCCGGGGGTGAGCAGTTCTTC
TRBJ1-3 - - TRBV30 CAWTSTPVGIYF TGTGCCTGGACTAGTACACCAGTCGGCATATATTTT
TRBJ2-1 TRBD2 - TRBV4-1 CASSRVSGGHPSYNEQFF TGCGCCAGCAGCCGTGTTAGCGGGGGCCATCCCTCCTACAATGAGCAGTTCTTC
TRBJ1-5 - - TRBV7-9 CASSSNTGGQPQHF TGTGCCAGCAGCTCAAATACAGGCGGCCAGCCCCAGCATTTT
TRBJ1-3 - - TRBV18 CASSTEGNIGNTIYF TGTGCCAGCTCCACGGAGGGTAATATCGGAAACACCATATATTTT
TRBJ1-4 TRBD1 - TRBV12-3/TRBV12-4 CASRRQGSEKLFF TGTGCCAGCAGGAGACAGGGAAGCGAAAAACTGTTTTTT
TRBJ1-2 TRBD1 - TRBV5-6 CASTLRQGVYDGYTF TGTGCCAGCACCCTAAGACAGGGGGTATACGATGGCTACACCTTC
TRBJ2-7 TRBD1 - TRBV5-1 CASSGTGGTYEQYF TGCGCCAGCAGCGGGACAGGGGGCACCTACGAGCAGTACTTC
TRBJ1-1 - - TRBV7-9 CASSPSGPLEAFF TGTGCCAGCAGCCCGAGCGGGCCACTGGAAGCTTTCTTT
TRBJ2-5 TRBD1 - TRBV19 CASSNTGTGRETQYF TGTGCCAGTAGTAATACCGGGACAGGAAGGGAGACCCAGTACTTC
TRBJ1-4 - - TRBV3-1/TRBV3-2 CASSQERWGDATNEKLFF TGTGCCAGCAGCCAAGAAAGATGGGGAGATGCAACTAATGAAAAACTGTTTTTT
TRBJ2-7 - - TRBV20-1 CSASLEGYKQYF TGCAGTGCTAGTCTAGAGGGCTATAAGCAGTACTTC
TRBJ1-5 - - TRBV7-2 CASSLAGGRQPQHF TGTGCCAGCAGCTTAGCCGGTGGGAGGCAGCCCCAGCATTTT
TRBJ2-5 - - TRBV5-8 CASSLGGLPGRETQYF TGTGCCAGCAGCTTGGGGGGACTTCCCGGGAGAGAGACCCAGTACTTC
TRBJ1-1 - few TRBV30 CAWSRTSHEAFF TGTGCCTGGAGTCGGACTTCCCATGAAGCTTTCTTT
TRBJ1-2 TRBD1 - TRBV30 CAWSPPRTGSLFNYGYTF TGTGCCTGGAGTCCCCCTCGGACAGGGAGTTTATTCAACTATGGCTACACCTTC
TRBJ2-3 TRBD2 - TRBV7-9 CASSTSPSGSPDTQYF TGTGCCAGCAGCACGAGCCCTAGCGGGTCTCCAGATACGCAGTATTTT
TRBJ1-1 - - TRBV5-1 CARGPEAFF TGCGCCCGCGGCCCTGAAGCTTTCTTT
TRBJ2-2 TRBD2 - TRBV5-6 CASSFAGANTGELFF TGTGCCAGCAGCTTTGCGGGAGCGAACACCGGGGAGCTGTTTTTT
TRBJ2-7 TRBD2 - TRBV2 CAGRTSGYEQYF TGTGCCGGTCGGACTAGCGGCTACGAGCAGTACTTC
TRBJ2-7 - - TRBV25-1 CASGRVLYEQYF TGTGCCAGCGGTCGGGTATTATACGAGCAGTACTTC
TRBJ2-7 TRBD2 - TRBV4-1 CASSQATSGVGYEQYF TGCGCCAGCAGCCAAGCAACTAGCGGGGTAGGTTACGAGCAGTACTTC
TRBJ1-3 TRBD1 - TRBV7-3 CASSLGQGRDTIYF TGTGCCAGCAGCTTGGGACAGGGTCGTGACACCATATATTTT
TRBJ2-7 - - TRBV30 CARRVGYEQYF TGTGCCCGGCGGGTAGGCTACGAGCAGTACTTC
TRBJ2-1 TRBD2 - TRBV2 CASSTGTSVYNEQFF TGTGCCAGCAGCACCGGGACTAGCGTCTACAATGAGCAGTTCTTC
TRBJ1-5 - - TRBV30 CAWNTGSNQPQHF TGTGCCTGGAATACAGGGAGCAATCAGCCCCAGCATTTT
TRBJ2-1 TRBD2 few TRBV9 CASSVAGSGSLNEQFF TGTGCCAGCAGCGTAGCTGGTAGCGGGAGTTTAAATGAGCAGTTCTTC